Listed below are T cell receptor beta chains from one sample, sequenced in a study of T cell responses to AZD1222 COVID-19 vaccine. The protocol was immunoSEQ multiplex PCR, while the TCRdb copy is restricted to in-frame clones and leaves out a portion. This table holds fewer than 75,000 clones, over 80% found once. This sample comprised peripheral blood, obtained 28 days after the second dose of the MenACWY control vaccine. Receptors were obtained from an adult who received the MenACWY meningococcal vaccine as a control. The CDR3 runs from the conserved cysteine through the conserved F or W. A D gene is named only where the DNA matches it firmly. Rows may omit the clone size; those that give it use once, few, many or a size class.

TRBJ1-1	TRBV30	-	-	TGTGCCTGGGAGCGCCTGGCTGAAGCTTTCTTT	CAWERLAEAFF
TRBJ1-6	TRBV28	-	-	TGTGCCACATCCGGGGGAGGTGGTAATAATTCACCCCTCCACTTT	CATSGGGGNNSPLHF
TRBJ2-7	TRBV7-2	TRBD1	-	TGTGCCAGCAGCGACGTTGGGACAGGGGACTACGAGCAGTACTTC	CASSDVGTGDYEQYF
TRBJ1-1	TRBV11-3	-	once	TGTGCCAGCAGCCGGGAAAGGGGCACTGAAGCTTTCTTT	CASSRERGTEAFF
TRBJ2-1	TRBV9	TRBD2	-	TGTGCCAGCAGCGTAGGTCTAGCGGGCTTGGATGAGCAGTTCTTC	CASSVGLAGLDEQFF
TRBJ2-3	TRBV27	-	-	TGTGCCAGCAGTCCCCTGGACGGGGTATGGGCAGATACGCAGTATTTT	CASSPLDGVWADTQYF
TRBJ1-1	TRBV20-1	-	-	TGCAGGTCGGGGGACGATGAAGCTTTCTTT	CRSGDDEAFF
TRBJ1-5	TRBV6-5	-	-	TGTGCCAGCAGTTCCGATCCCGGGGACTTAGGTCAGCCCCAGCATTTT	CASSSDPGDLGQPQHF
TRBJ2-5	TRBV6-6	TRBD2	few	TGTGCCAGCAGGGGGACTAGCGGACTACAAGAGACCCAGTACTTC	CASRGTSGLQETQYF
TRBJ2-1	TRBV10-3	TRBD1	-	TGTGCCATCATGGGACAGGGGGCGCCCCAGCAGTTCTTC	CAIMGQGAPQQFF
TRBJ2-1	TRBV5-6	TRBD2	-	TGTGCCAGCAGCTTGGGCGGGAGTGGGTACAATGAGCAGTTCTTC	CASSLGGSGYNEQFF
TRBJ2-7	TRBV27	TRBD2	-	TGTGCCAGCAGTTCCGCACGGACTAGCGGACACTACGAGCAGTACTTC	CASSSARTSGHYEQYF
TRBJ1-5	TRBV18	-	-	TGTGCCAGCTCAGACACAGGGTTTGTATCGCAGCCCCAGCATTTT	CASSDTGFVSQPQHF
TRBJ1-5	TRBV6-5	TRBD1	-	TGTGCCAGCAGTCGGACAGGGGGACTCAATCAGCCCCAGCATTTT	CASSRTGGLNQPQHF
TRBJ2-6	TRBV5-3	-	-	TGTGCCAGAAGCTTGACGACTCATCCGGGGGCCAACGTCCTGACTTTC	CARSLTTHPGANVLTF
TRBJ2-5	TRBV6-5	-	-	TGTGCCAGCAGTTACTCGAAAGCCACTCTGGAGACCCAGTACTTC	CASSYSKATLETQYF
TRBJ1-3	TRBV5-6	-	-	TGTGCCAGCAGGCGGCTGGACTCTGGAAACACCATATATTTT	CASRRLDSGNTIYF
TRBJ1-1	TRBV6-5	TRBD1	-	TGTGCCAGCAGTATTGCACAGGGGGCGCGGGCTGAAGCTTTCTTT	CASSIAQGARAEAFF
TRBJ2-1	TRBV5-1	-	once	TGCGCCAGCAGCTTGGTTACCGGGACCTACAATGAGCAGTTCTTC	CASSLVTGTYNEQFF
TRBJ1-1	TRBV27	-	once	TGTGCCAGCAGTTTATACGGGGGCCGGGAAGCTTTCTTT	CASSLYGGREAFF
TRBJ2-2	TRBV12-2	-	-	TGTGCAAGTCGCTCTGCGGGTCGGGGGACCGGGGAGCTGTTTTTT	CASRSAGRGTGELFF
TRBJ1-2	TRBV19	-	few	TGTGCCAGTAGTATTTCGGTCTATGGCTACACCTTC	CASSISVYGYTF
TRBJ1-2	TRBV6-5	-	once	TGTGCCAGCAGTTACTCACACATGGACTATGGCTACACCTTC	CASSYSHMDYGYTF
TRBJ1-2	TRBV7-3	-	-	TGTGCCAGCAGCCCCTCACGAGGGCGTGAGGGCGGCTACACCTTC	CASSPSRGREGGYTF
TRBJ1-1	TRBV28	-	-	TGTGCCAGCAGTCCATTAGGTGGGTGGGGGTTCATGAACACTGAAGCTTTCTTT	CASSPLGGWGFMNTEAFF
TRBJ2-5	TRBV12-3/TRBV12-4	TRBD1	-	TGTGCCAGCAGTCGGGACAGTCAAGAGACCCAGTACTTC	CASSRDSQETQYF
TRBJ2-4	TRBV30	-	-	TGTGCCTGGTCCAGGACAGAAAACATTCAGTACTTC	CAWSRTENIQYF
TRBJ2-5	TRBV3-1/TRBV3-2	-	-	TGTGCCAGCAGCCAAAGATCACTTAAAGAGACCCAGTACTTC	CASSQRSLKETQYF
TRBJ1-2	TRBV20-1	-	-	TGCAGTGCGAACTATGGCTACACCTTC	CSANYGYTF
TRBJ1-5	TRBV28	-	-	TGTGCCAGCAGTCAAATCGGGGGGCTCGGGAATCAGCCCCAGCATTTT	CASSQIGGLGNQPQHF
TRBJ2-7	TRBV6-1	-	-	TGTGCCAGCAGTGAAGAGACAGGTGCGGGTTACGAGCAGTACTTC	CASSEETGAGYEQYF
TRBJ2-2	TRBV18	TRBD2	-	TGTGCCAGCTCACCCGCCTCGACGCTAGCGGCGGGGAACACCGGGGAGCTGTTTTTT	CASSPASTLAAGNTGELFF
TRBJ1-1	TRBV3-1/TRBV3-2	-	few	TGTGCCAGCAGCAGTAGGGGTCTGAACACTGAAGCTTTCTTT	CASSSRGLNTEAFF
TRBJ2-5	TRBV3-1/TRBV3-2	-	-	TGTGCCAGCAGCTTACAAGACGGACGGGAGTGGACCCAGTACTTC	CASSLQDGREWTQYF
TRBJ2-2	TRBV7-9	-	once	TGTGCCAGCACCCCGCTATTCGCCGGGGAGCTGTTTTTT	CASTPLFAGELFF
TRBJ2-3	TRBV7-3	TRBD2	once	TGTGCCAGCAGCAGGACTAGCATGGGTACGCAGTATTTT	CASSRTSMGTQYF
TRBJ2-1	TRBV9	TRBD2	-	TGTGCCAGCAGCCCCACTAGCGGGAGAGGGAATGAGCAGTTCTTC	CASSPTSGRGNEQFF
TRBJ1-5	TRBV28	-	-	TGTGCCAGCAGTTCCCAGGCCAATCAGCCCCAGCATTTT	CASSSQANQPQHF